The next 19 T cell receptor beta chains were all read from a single sample in a study of blood T cell repertoires in COVID-19. Measured with immunoSEQ multiplex PCR; TCRdb has only the in-frame clones, and not every one. This sample yields about 190,000 clones, of which 75% to 80% are seen a single time; approximately 26% belongs to the top ten. Sample: peripheral blood. The receptors come from a woman aged 70-85 years with acute or convalescent COVID-19.

This clone was seen repeatedly, ten times or more. This rearrangement joins TRBV30 to TRBJ1-5; D unresolved. The V end was cut by 1 base, the J end by 10 bases, with 11 bases between. This CDR3 spans 12 amino acids. Germline CDR1 is GTSNPN and CDR2 is SVGIG (reference sequence). This CDR3 reads CAWSGTKGPQHF. In nucleotides, the CDR3 is TGTGCCTGGAGTGGGACTAAAGGACCCCAGCATTTT.

The rearrangement links TRBV27 to TRBJ2-7, with D possibly being TRBD1 (5 bases). The V gene's germline CDR1 is MNHEY and CDR2 SMNVEV (reference sequence). The CDR3 is made up of 13 amino acids. The ends were cut back, 9 bases at V and 0 bases at J, with 12 bases in the middle. The CDR3 DNA is TGTGCCAGTCAAGACAGTTACTCCTACGAGCAGTACTTC. Protein product: CASQDSYSYEQYF.

The CDR3 coding sequence is TGCGCCAGCAGCTTGTCAGCGGGAGAGGCCGAGCAGTTCTTC. Translated, it gives CASSLSAGEAEQFF. The chain combines TRBV5-1 with TRBJ2-1; 8 nucleotides match TRBD2. The trim removed 1 base at V and 10 bases at J, leaving 7 bases unmatched. The CDR3 is 14 amino acids. Germline-derived CDR1 and CDR2 are SGHRS and YFSETQ.

This rearrangement joins TRBV21-1 to TRBJ2-1; TRBD2, the table's D call, was not compared with the DNA. TRBV21-1 is tagged as a pseudogene. This CDR3 is 18 amino acids long. The CDR3 DNA is TGTGCCAGCAGCCCCCGACTAGCGGGAGTACAGTTCGACAATGAGCAGTTCTTC. Encoded protein: CASSPRLAGVQFDNEQFF.

The CDR3 region is CASGLGQDNQPQHF. CDR3 DNA sequence: TGTGCCAGCGGACTGGGACAGGATAATCAGCCCCAGCATTTT. The chain joins TRBV28 to TRBJ1-5; 8 bases match TRBD1. J gave up 4 bases and V 8 bases, and 7 bases lay outside the gene matches. CDR3 length: 14 amino acids. Germline CDR1 reads MDHEN; CDR2 reads SYDVKM.

Ten or more counts support this clone. The CDR3 bases are TGTGCCAGCAGTTTGGGGGACAGCCGAATGAACACTGAAGCTTTCTTT. The encoded protein is CASSLGDSRMNTEAFF. The chain joins TRBV27 to TRBJ1-1; 7 bases match TRBD1. The CDR3 runs to 16 residues. The germline V gene encodes CDR1 MNHEY and CDR2 SMNVEV (reference sequence). The junction had 7 bases not matched to a gene; V was cut back by 3 bases and J by 0 bases.

The chain joins TRBV27 to TRBJ2-5; TRBD1 agrees at 8 bases. Trimming removed 5 bases from V and 4 bases from J; junction bases left unmatched: 6. Germline V lookup: CDR1 MNHEY, CDR2 SMNVEV (reference sequence). The CDR3 extends over 14 amino acids. The CDR3 reads CASSPRTGRETQYF. The CDR3 nucleotides are TGTGCCAGCAGTCCTCGGACAGGGCGAGAGACCCAGTACTTC.

The table lists this clone with a count of one. The J gene is TRBJ2-5, the V gene TRBV15; 9 bases are a match to TRBD2. Germline CDR1 reads LNHNV; CDR2 reads YYDKDF (reference sequence). This CDR3 spans 18 amino acids. Trimming removed 0 bases from V and 4 bases from J; junction bases left unmatched: 12. The CDR3 DNA reads as TGTGCCACCAGCAGAGATGTAATGGCGGGAGGGGTCGCAGAGACCCAGTACTTC. Translated, it gives CATSRDVMAGGVAETQYF. The entire variable domain, with the rest obtained from reference TRBV15 and TRBJ2-5, is as follows: DAMVIQNPRYQVTQFGKPVTLSCSQTLNHNVMYWYQQKSSQAPKLLFHYYDKDFNNEADTPDNFQSRRPNTSFCFLDIRSPGLGDTAMYLCATSRDVMAGGVAETQYFGPGTRLLVL.

This clone was detected a few times. The genes are TRBV6-5 and TRBJ2-1, with TRBD2 matching over 13 bases. Germline V gene data show CDR1 as MNHEY and CDR2 as SVGAGI. Trimming cost V 6 bases and J 10 bases; bases outside gene matches: 9. This CDR3 has 15 residues. CDR3 sequence reads: CASRDETSGGTEQFF. Written as DNA, the CDR3 is TGTGCCAGCAGGGACGAGACTAGCGGGGGGACGGAGCAGTTCTTC.

This clone was seen just once. The J gene is TRBJ2-7, the V gene TRBV27; D is undetermined. The germline V and J ends were trimmed by 3 bases and 4 bases, with 22 bases remaining between them. Germline CDR1 and CDR2: MNHEY and SMNVEV (reference sequence). This CDR3 comprises 17 residues. This chain's CDR3 is CASSLFFLSIVGYEQYF. The CDR3 bases are TGTGCCAGCAGTTTGTTTTTCTTATCCATTGTCGGGTACGAGCAGTACTTC.

The rearrangement joins TRBV7-3 to TRBJ2-7, with 8 nucleotides matching TRBD1. Germline-derived CDR1 and CDR2 are SGHTA and FQGTGA. The V gene end was trimmed by 2 bases and the J gene end by 3 bases; junction bases not matched to a gene: 6. There are 15 residues in the CDR3. As DNA, the CDR3 is TGTGCCAGCAGCTTATCCGGGACAGGCCTCTACGAGCAGTACTTC. This gives the protein CASSLSGTGLYEQYF. Combining the CDR3 with reference TRBV7-3 and TRBJ2-7 gives the whole variable domain GAGVSQTPSNKVTEKGKYVELRCDPISGHTALYWYRQSLGQGPEFLIYFQGTGAADDSGLPNDRFFAVRPEGSVSTLKIQRTERGDSAVYLCASSLSGTGLYEQYFGPGTRLTVT.

The gene calls are TRBV6-1 and TRBJ2-2; D gene uncertain. The V and J ends lost 3 bases and 6 bases respectively, with 8 bases between them. CDR3 length: 13 amino acids. Germline-derived CDR1 and CDR2 are MNHNS and SASEGT. The CDR3 DNA follows: TGTGCCAGCAGTGAGAGTCGGGCCGGGGAGCTGTTTTTT. Amino acid sequence: CASSESRAGELFF.

The chain combines TRBV18 with TRBJ2-1, with TRBD2 matching 12 bases. Germline values: CDR1 KGHSH, CDR2 LQKENI. The J segment lost 2 bases and the V segment lost 6 bases, leaving 5 bases of the junction unmatched. The CDR3 covers 16 residues. DNA for the CDR3: TGTGCCAGCTCGTACGGACTAGCGGGGACCTACAATGAGCAGTTCTTC. This sequence encodes CASSYGLAGTYNEQFF.

The count of this clone is one. The chain combines TRBV6-5 with TRBJ1-2; weak D call: TRBD1 (6 bases). The CDR3 totals 15 residues. Per the germline V gene, CDR1 is MNHEY and CDR2 is SVGAGI. The V end lost 6 bases, the J end lost 8 bases, and 22 bases lay between the germline ends. The CDR3 DNA reads TGTGCCAGCAGCCCCGGTGGGGGCCAATTTCGCGGCTACACCTTC. Amino acids: CASSPGGGQFRGYTF.

The V call is TRBV5-1, the J call TRBJ2-1, with 8 bases that match TRBD1. Trimming cost V 1 base and J 6 bases; bases outside gene matches: 6. The V gene's germline CDR1 is SGHRS and CDR2 YFSETQ. The CDR3 spans 15 residues. The CDR3 region has the DNA TGCGCCAGCAGCTTGAGACAGGGGACGGGCAATGAGCAGTTCTTC. This gives the protein CASSLRQGTGNEQFF. The whole variable domain, remainder taken from reference TRBV5-1 and TRBJ2-1, is KAGVTQTPRYLIKTRGQQVTLSCSPISGHRSVSWYQQTPGQGLQFLFEYFSETQRNKGNFPGRFSGRQFSNSRSEMNVSTLELGDSALYLCASSLRQGTGNEQFFGPGTRLTVL.

The J gene is TRBJ2-2, the V gene TRBV7-2; a possible D gene is TRBD2 (6 bases). Germline-derived CDR1 and CDR2 are SGHTA and FQGNSA. The length of the CDR3 is 15 residues. V was trimmed by 4 bases and J by 5 bases, leaving 14 bases between them. The CDR3 is CASSSGLTRTGELFF. In nucleotides, the CDR3 is TGTGCCAGCAGCTCCGGACTAACTAGGACCGGGGAGCTGTTTTTT.

The rearrangement uses TRBV21-1 and TRBJ2-1; the D call TRBD1 from the table was never checked on the DNA. TRBV21-1 is listed as a pseudogene. There are 19 residues in the CDR3. This CDR3 reads CASSLHDKRDRGLWNEQFF. CDR3 nucleotides: TGTGCCAGCAGCTTACACGATAAGAGGGACAGGGGGCTTTGGAATGAGCAGTTCTTC.

This clone was picked up one time. This chain uses TRBV20-1 with TRBJ2-1, with a tentative D call TRBD2 (6 bases). V was clipped by 3 bases and J by 0 bases, with 15 bases between them. CDR3 size: 16 residues. The germline gives CDR1 DFQATT, CDR2 SNEGSKA (reference sequence). CDR3 amino acids: CSASHPSASSYNEQFF. The DNA of the CDR3 is TGCAGTGCTAGTCATCCTAGCGCTAGCTCCTACAATGAGCAGTTCTTC.

V gene TRBV21-1 combines with J gene TRBJ2-7; the D call of TRBD1 is as the table states it, not checked on the DNA. TRBV21-1 is tagged as a pseudogene. This CDR3 spans 15 amino acids. Here the CDR3 DNA reads TGTGCCAGCAGCAAATGGGACGGGACAGCATACGAGCAGTACTTC. The encoded protein is CASSKWDGTAYEQYF.